This T cell receptor beta chain is from a study of shared clonotypes between healthy human individuals. This table comes from immunoSEQ multiplex PCR, and its TCRdb copy is limited to in-frame clones, with some not included. The data contain around 2.1 million clones, 90% to 95% of them singletons. Trimming removed 6 bases from V and 2 bases from J; junction bases left unmatched: 5. Germline CDR1 reads MDHEN; CDR2 reads SYDVKM. This CDR3 has 15 residues. Overall study results and limits: Against clonotypes common to all four donors, non-shared ones had lower generation probabilities.

Comments on this clone: The antigen remains undetermined.

Naivety among CD8 cells was defined by CD45RO negativity and positive CCR7 selection, thereby excluding terminally differentiated effector memory CD45RA+ cells. The V call is TRBV28, the J call TRBJ2-3; TRBD2 matches at 10 bases. The specimen was naive CD8+ T cells from PBMCs. The clonotype comes from a man between 18 and 35 years old in good health. Some clones in this sample may be carry-over from other donors' samples. CDR3 loop: CASRGLAFSTDTQYF. CDR3 nucleotide sequence: TGTGCCAGCAGGGGACTAGCGTTTTCCACAGATACGCAGTATTTT.